A selection of T cell receptor beta chains follows, all from one sample in a study of T cells in Graves' hyperthyroidism and ophthalmopathy. TCRdb re-called the multiplex PCR reads through MiXCR, storing one row per CDR3 protein. The data show under 450,000 distinct CDR3 sequences, approximately 18% seen once. The sequencing input was blood. Receptors were obtained from a woman aged 25 to 45 with Graves' hyperthyroidism that later progressed to Graves' ophthalmopathy. The CDR3 runs from the conserved cysteine through the conserved F or W. The order of the fields is D gene, J gene, clone size, V gene, CDR3 DNA, CDR3 protein. A D gene is named only where the DNA matches it firmly. A clone size is listed for some rows: how often the clone was seen (once, few, many), or a class if it is expanded.

>NA|TRBJ1-4|few|TRBV28
TGTGCCAGCAGTTTAGGAAGGGAAAAACTGTTTTTT
CASSLGREKLFF
>TRBD1|TRBJ2-3|NA|TRBV20-1
TGCAGTGCTAGAGATCCGGGACAGGGGGCAGATACGCAGTATTTT
CSARDPGQGADTQYF
>TRBD2|TRBJ2-7|few|TRBV4-2
TGTGCCAGCAGCCAAGACCCGGGACTAGCGGGAGGATCCGAGCAGTACTTC
CASSQDPGLAGGSEQYF
>NA|TRBJ2-7|many|TRBV16
TGTGCCAGCAGCCCGAGGACAGCGAAGACCTACGAGCAGTACTTC
CASSPRTAKTYEQYF
>NA|TRBJ2-7|NA|TRBV20-1
TGCAGTGCTAGAGATTCCCTCGACTACGAGCAGTACTTC
CSARDSLDYEQYF
>NA|TRBJ1-2|many|TRBV2
TGTGCCAGCAGGGACGGAGGTCCACATGGCTACACCTTC
CASRDGGPHGYTF
>NA|TRBJ1-1|many|TRBV19
TGTGCCAGTAGTATCTGGAGGAACACTGAAGCTTTCTTT
CASSIWRNTEAFF
>TRBD1|TRBJ1-1|many|TRBV5-1
TGCGCCAGCAGCCTACAGGGGAATTTGAACACTGAAGCTTTCTTT
CASSLQGNLNTEAFF
>TRBD2|TRBJ2-1|NA|TRBV7-9
TGTGCCAGCAGCCGACCGGGACTAGCGGGAGGTCGGAAAGGCAATGAGCAGTTCTTC
CASSRPGLAGGRKGNEQFF
>TRBD1|TRBJ2-1|many|TRBV12-3/TRBV12-4
TGTGCCAGCAGTTCACCCGGTGGGACAGAGACCTACAATGAGCAGTTCTTC
CASSSPGGTETYNEQFF
>TRBD1|TRBJ2-2|few|TRBV7-2
TGTGCCAGCAGCTTAGCCCGGACAGGGGCTGTGGCCGGGGAGCTGTTTTTT
CASSLARTGAVAGELFF
>TRBD2|TRBJ2-3|many|TRBV29-1
TGCAGCGTTGGGGCGGGAGAACTCACAGATACGCAGTATTTT
CSVGAGELTDTQYF
>TRBD2|TRBJ2-7|many|TRBV11-2
TGTGCCAGCAGCTTAAAGGGACTAGCATACGAGCAGTACTTC
CASSLKGLAYEQYF
>NA|TRBJ1-2|many|TRBV6-1
TGTGCCAGCAGGTACAGGGATTACGACCCTAACTATGGCTACACCTTC
CASRYRDYDPNYGYTF
>NA|TRBJ2-3|few|TRBV25-1
TGTGCCAGCAGTGAATTGACAGATACGCAGTATTTT
CASSELTDTQYF
>TRBD1|TRBJ1-1|NA|TRBV9
TGTGCCAGCAGCGTAGCTGGGACAGGGGACACTGAAGCTTTCTTT
CASSVAGTGDTEAFF
>NA|TRBJ2-3|NA|TRBV10-3
TGTGCCATCACGGGGGGCGGGGCGACCACAGATACGCAGTATTTT
CAITGGGATTDTQYF
>NA|TRBJ2-1|few|TRBV10-1
TGCGCCAGCACAGATAGCGGCGCTGAGCAGTTCTTC
CASTDSGAEQFF
>NA|TRBJ2-7|NA|TRBV3-1
TGTGCCAGCAGCCAAGGGGCCAGGAGAGAATACGAGCAGTACTTC
CASSQGARREYEQYF
>NA|TRBJ1-2|many|TRBV27
TGTGCCAGCAGTTTATCCGGTCTGTCCCTTGGGGGCTACACCTTC
CASSLSGLSLGGYTF
>NA|TRBJ2-7|few|TRBV5-1
TGCGCCAGCAGCTTGTTATCCGGGGGCGATTACGAGCAGTACTTC
CASSLLSGGDYEQYF
>NA|TRBJ1-5|many|TRBV28
TGTGCCAGCAGCATACAGGGCTGGGGCAATCAGCCCCAGCATTTT
CASSIQGWGNQPQHF
>TRBD2|TRBJ2-3|many|TRBV15
TGTGCCACCAGCAGAGATAATAGCGGGAGTGCAGATACGCAGTATTTT
CATSRDNSGSADTQYF
>NA|TRBJ1-1|many|TRBV7-9
TGTGCCAGCAGCTCGACCGTGGAGGTCTGGAGCACTGAAGCTTTCTTT
CASSSTVEVWSTEAFF
>NA|TRBJ2-7|few|TRBV6-1
TGTGCCAGCAGGAGGGGTGACGAGCAGTACTTC
CASRRGDEQYF
>NA|TRBJ2-1|many|TRBV5-1
TGCGCCAGCAGCTTGGAGAGGGGGGACAATGAGCAGTTCTTC
CASSLERGDNEQFF
>NA|TRBJ2-7|many|TRBV20-1
TGCAGTGCTAGAGTGAGAGGGACTTCCTACGAGCAGTACTTC
CSARVRGTSYEQYF
>TRBD1|TRBJ2-7|many|TRBV19
TGTGCCAGTAGTACTTGGACAGGGAGCTACGAGCAGTACTTC
CASSTWTGSYEQYF
>NA|TRBJ2-3|NA|TRBV6-1
TGTGCCAGCAGTGAATCTAGGGGGGGGCCCACAGATACGCAGTATTTT
CASSESRGGPTDTQYF
>TRBD1|TRBJ1-2|many|TRBV10-3
TGTGCCATCAGATCGGACAGGTCCAACTATGGCTACACCTTC
CAIRSDRSNYGYTF
>NA|TRBJ2-3|NA|TRBV27
TGTGCCAGCAGCACCGGGCTGGTGGATACGCAGTATTTT
CASSTGLVDTQYF
>NA|TRBJ1-1|many|TRBV27
TGTGCCAGCAGCTCGTCGAGGGGGAACACTGAAGCTTTCTTT
CASSSSRGNTEAFF
>TRBD1|TRBJ2-3|few|TRBV4-1
TGCGCCAGCAGCCAGACAGGGGGTACGCAGTATTTT
CASSQTGGTQYF
>NA|TRBJ1-4|few|TRBV27
TGTGCCAGCAGTTTGAGCTTTTTCAATAGTGAAAAACTGTTTTTT
CASSLSFFNSEKLFF
>NA|TRBJ2-2|many|TRBV2
TGTGCCAGCAGCCCCGGATGGGCCGGGGAGCTGTTTTTT
CASSPGWAGELFF
>TRBD2|TRBJ2-5|NA|TRBV2
TGTGCCAGCAGTGAAAGGGTCGCGGGAGTCCAAGAGACCCAGTACTTC
CASSERVAGVQETQYF
>NA|TRBJ1-3|few|TRBV6-1
TGTGCCAGCAGTGAAGCCGGGGACTATACGGACACCATATATTTT
CASSEAGDYTDTIYF
>NA|TRBJ2-2|many|TRBV10-3
TGTGCCATCAGTGAGTCTACCCCCATACAGGGATCGAACACCGGGGAGCTGTTTTTT
CAISESTPIQGSNTGELFF
>NA|TRBJ1-5|few|TRBV6-5
TGTGCCAGCAGTTACCCAAGTCAGCCCCAGCATTTT
CASSYPSQPQHF
>NA|TRBJ1-5|few|TRBV15
TGTGCCACCAGCAGAGATTACGGATCACCTCCCCCGTCGAGTGATCAGCCCCAGCATTTT
CATSRDYGSPPPSSDQPQHF
>NA|TRBJ2-5|many|TRBV12-3/TRBV12-4
TGTGCCAGCAGTTTCAGCAGAGATGGGACCCAGTACTTC
CASSFSRDGTQYF
>NA|TRBJ1-3|many|TRBV28
TGTGCCAGCAGTGCCGTGACAGACGGAAACACCATATATTTT
CASSAVTDGNTIYF